These 30 T cell receptor beta chains were sequenced from one sample in a study of identical twins (dated by TCRdb to 2016 to 2017). Library method: 5' RACE. Sequencing relied on an Illumina HiSeq 2000. TCRdb passed the public sequencing reads through fastp at Q25 and MiXCR, retaining productive beta sequences. Each record represents a unique CDR3 protein, reported with the most common genes and DNA among its rows. A total of some 660,000 distinct CDR3 sequences appear in this sample, 8.5% to 9% of them only once. Of the sample, 0.85% to 1% falls within the top ten clones. This sample also appeared in a second study, on yellow fever vaccine responses in identical twins.

Sequencing was carried out using PBMCs. The receptors originated from a woman aged 18-29 years in good health.

The gene calls are TRBV6-1 and TRBJ2-7; D is unresolved. The CDR3 totals 14 residues. CDR1 is MNHNS, CDR2 SASEGT, per germline. Trimming cost V 6 bases and J 0 bases, with 12 bases left between them. The CDR3 reads CASSAVVGSYEQYF. CDR3 DNA: TGTGCCAGCAGCGCCGTCGTGGGCTCCTACGAGCAGTACTTC.

The table lists this clonotype with many counts. The chain carries TRBV29-1 and TRBJ2-1; the D gene could be TRBD1 or TRBD2 (6 bases each). The ends were cut back, 5 bases at V and 7 bases at J, with 9 bases in the middle. CDR1 and CDR2 (germline): SQVTM, ANQGSEA. The CDR3 runs to 11 residues. In DNA, the CDR3 is TGCAGCGTTAGGGGGGCTAATGAGCAGTTCTTC. Translated, it gives CSVRGANEQFF.

Only a few counts were recorded for this clonotype. This chain links TRBV5-5 with TRBJ1-1; the D gene is possibly TRBD1 (5 bases). The germline V and J ends were trimmed by 0 bases and 4 bases, with 13 bases remaining between them. The CDR3 length is 15 residues. Germline CDR1 reads SGHKS; CDR2 reads YYEKEE (reference sequence). The CDR3 is CASSLGFRASTEAFF. The CDR3 DNA reads TGTGCCAGCAGCTTGGGGTTCAGGGCAAGCACTGAAGCTTTCTTT.

In this sample, this clonotype turned up many times. The V call is TRBV27, the J call TRBJ1-1, with 7 bases lining up with TRBD1. Germline lookup yields CDR1 MNHEY and CDR2 SMNVEV (reference sequence). V was clipped by 5 bases and J by 0 bases; unmatched bases: 18. The CDR3 totals 19 residues. DNA for the CDR3: TGTGCCAGCAGTCCCATATCCCCTAGACTGACAGGGATGAACACTGAAGCTTTCTTT. Amino acids: CASSPISPRLTGMNTEAFF.

This clonotype was detected only a few times. The chain recombines TRBV6-2 or TRBV6-3 with TRBJ2-7; 7 nucleotides line up with TRBD2. Trimming removed 8 bases from V and 5 bases from J; junction bases left unmatched: 12. Per germline, CDR1 MNHEY and CDR2 SVGEGT. The CDR3 runs to 14 residues. CDR3 in amino acids: CASWMGEGHHEQYF. In nucleotides, the CDR3 is TGTGCCAGCTGGATGGGGGAGGGCCACCACGAGCAGTACTTC.

The V gene is TRBV7-9, the J gene TRBJ2-2; D gene uncertain. This CDR3 spans 15 amino acids. CDR1 and CDR2 (germline): SEHNR, FQNEAQ (reference sequence). V was shortened by 3 bases and J by 4 bases, with 12 bases between the two germline ends. The DNA for the CDR3 is TGTGCCAGCAGCTTGCTGGGCTCGATCACCGGGGAGCTGTTTTTT. It specifies CASSLLGSITGELFF.

The chain employs TRBV7-2 and TRBJ2-7, with 7 bases identical to TRBD2. Germline V gives CDR1 SGHTA, CDR2 FQGNSA. The J segment lost 4 bases and the V segment lost 1 base, leaving 7 bases of the junction unmatched. The length of the CDR3 is 15 residues. The CDR3 is CASSLVAGEAYEQYF. CDR3 DNA sequence: TGTGCCAGCAGCTTAGTGGCGGGAGAAGCGTACGAGCAGTACTTC.

This clonotype has only a few counts. This rearrangement joins TRBV14 to TRBJ2-1; TRBD2 matches 9 bases. Per the germline V gene, CDR1 is SGHDN and CDR2 is FVKESK. This CDR3 has 17 residues. V lost 1 base, J lost 4 bases, and 8 bases stayed unmatched. The CDR3 is CASSQGLVLAGYNEQFF. The DNA of the CDR3 is TGTGCCAGCAGCCAAGGTCTTGTCCTAGCGGGGTACAATGAGCAGTTCTTC.

This clonotype showed up many times. This chain uses TRBV20-1 with TRBJ2-7; TRBD1 matches at 7 bases. The ends lost 2 bases at V and 6 bases at J; junction bases unmatched: 10. Germline CDR1 reads DFQATT; CDR2 reads SNEGSKA (reference sequence). CDR3 length: 14 amino acids. CDR3 loop: CSARLLLGGSEQYF. CDR3 DNA sequence: TGCAGTGCTAGACTTCTTTTAGGGGGCTCCGAGCAGTACTTC.

This clonotype was seen more than once but under ten times. The rearrangement links TRBV7-8 to TRBJ1-2, with 7 bases aligning to TRBD1. With V trimmed by 1 base and J by 4 bases, 3 bases remained unmatched. The CDR3 covers 14 residues. Per the germline V gene, CDR1 is SGHVS and CDR2 is FQNEAQ. CDR3 nucleotide sequence: TGTGCCAGCAGCTTAGGGGCAGGGGGCTATGGCTACACCTTC. This translates into CASSLGAGGYGYTF.

This chain connects TRBV28 to TRBJ2-2; 8 positions agree with TRBD2. CDR3 size: 17 residues. V was pared by 4 bases and J by 4 bases, with 11 bases of the junction left unmatched. Germline CDR1 MDHEN, CDR2 SYDVKM. The CDR3 DNA sequence: TGTGCCAGCAGTTCCGCGCTTCGCCGGGGGGGCACCGGGGAGCTGTTTTTT. Its translation: CASSSALRRGGTGELFF.

CDR3 sequence (DNA): TGCAGTGCTAGAGATCTGGCGGGAGTCGGGAATGAGCAGTTCTTC. It codes for CSARDLAGVGNEQFF. The genes are TRBV20-1 and TRBJ2-1, with 7 bases that match TRBD2. The CDR3 extends over 15 amino acids. Germline V lookup: CDR1 DFQATT, CDR2 SNEGSKA (reference sequence). The V and J ends lost 0 bases and 7 bases, in that order; junction bases with no gene match: 9.

This clonotype came up many times. V and J are TRBV29-1 and TRBJ1-2, with TRBD1 matching over 7 bases. With V trimmed by 6 bases and J by 5 bases, 9 bases remained unmatched. The germline gives CDR1 SQVTM, CDR2 ANQGSEA. This CDR3 contains 13 residues. As DNA, the CDR3 is TGCAGCGTAGAAACCAGGGGGTTTTATGGCTACACCTTC. It specifies CSVETRGFYGYTF.

This rearrangement joins TRBV28 to TRBJ2-5, with a tentative D call TRBD2 (5 bases). The germline V gene has CDR1 MDHEN and CDR2 SYDVKM. This CDR3 has 20 residues. The V gene lost 6 bases and the J gene lost 5 bases, with 34 bases spanning the gap. This CDR3 reads CASSHNSRGWDKKAGETQYF. Written as DNA, the CDR3 is TGTGCCAGCAGCCACAATTCACGAGGGTGGGATAAGAAAGCCGGGGAGACCCAGTACTTC.

This clonotype was found many times. The chain employs TRBV3-1 and TRBJ1-4; 9 nucleotides match TRBD1. Germline V CDR1 and CDR2: LGHDT, YNNKEL (reference sequence). The junction had 7 bases not matched to a gene; V was cut back by 4 bases and J by 10 bases. This CDR3 contains 14 residues. CDR3 in DNA: TGTGCCAGCAGCCCCGGACAGGGGACTCGAAAACTGTTTTTT. It yields the protein CASSPGQGTRKLFF.

The chain joins TRBV10-3 to TRBJ1-4; 7 positions match TRBD1. Germline V CDR1 and CDR2: ENHRY, SYGVKD. Trimming at V came to 10 bases and at J to 1 base, leaving 9 bases not matched to a gene. This CDR3 contains 15 residues. CDR3 in DNA: TGTGCCACCAGGGGGGGACCTGGAACTAATGAAAAACTGTTTTTT. Its translation: CATRGGPGTNEKLFF.

This clonotype was picked up a small number of times. The chain employs TRBV7-9 and TRBJ1-1, with D possibly TRBD1 on 5 matching bases. The CDR3 totals 14 residues. The V end was cut by 3 bases, the J end by 4 bases, with 12 bases between. Germline V CDR1 and CDR2: SEHNR, FQNEAQ (reference sequence). CDR3 sequence (DNA): TGTGCCAGCAGCTTGCAGGGCGAGAGCACTGAAGCTTTCTTT. Its protein is CASSLQGESTEAFF.

In its sample, this clonotype was seen a few times. V gene TRBV5-6 combines with J gene TRBJ2-2; 7 bases align to TRBD2. CDR3 length equals 16 residues. The V and J ends lost 0 bases and 6 bases, in that order; junction bases with no gene match: 8. The germline V gene has CDR1 SGHDT and CDR2 YYEEEE. CDR3 sequence reads: CASSLAGREVSGELFF. DNA of the CDR3: TGTGCCAGCAGCTTGGCCGGTCGGGAGGTATCCGGGGAGCTGTTTTTT.

The chain recombines TRBV3-1 with TRBJ2-7, with D possibly matching TRBD1 (6 bases). The germline CDR1 and CDR2 sequences are LGHDT and YNNKEL (reference sequence). This CDR3 contains 14 residues. The V end was cut by 3 bases, the J end by 0 bases, with 9 bases between. The CDR3 sequence is CASSHRTVSYEQYF. CDR3 nucleotide sequence: TGTGCCAGCAGCCATCGGACAGTCTCCTACGAGCAGTACTTC.

The chain carries TRBV20-1 and TRBJ2-1, with D tentatively TRBD2 (6 bases). Deletions cut 3 bases from V and 2 bases from J, with 11 bases between. This CDR3 region has 14 residues. CDR1 and CDR2 from the germline V gene are DFQATT and SNEGSKA (reference sequence). The CDR3 sequence is CSASGGPPYNEQFF. The CDR3 DNA sequence: TGCAGTGCTAGCGGGGGTCCACCCTACAATGAGCAGTTCTTC.

This chain connects TRBV20-1 to TRBJ2-3, with 10 bases that match TRBD2. The length of the CDR3 is 19 residues. V lost 2 bases, J lost 1 base, and 15 bases stayed unmatched. The V gene's germline CDR1 is DFQATT and CDR2 SNEGSKA (reference sequence). The CDR3 reads CSARIRERGGVSRTDTQYF. CDR3 nucleotides: TGCAGTGCTAGAATACGGGAGCGGGGGGGCGTATCCCGCACAGATACGCAGTATTTT.

This clonotype was detected only a few times. The chain joins TRBV4-2 to TRBJ2-1; 16 bases match TRBD2. The CDR3 consists of 18 residues. CDR1 LGHNA and CDR2 YNFKEQ come from the germline V gene. V was clipped by 3 bases and J by 2 bases; unmatched bases: 4. The CDR3 reads CASSHGTSGRVTYNEQFF. Written as DNA, the CDR3 is TGTGCCAGCAGCCACGGGACTAGCGGGAGGGTTACCTACAATGAGCAGTTCTTC.

This clonotype was counted only a few times. The chain carries TRBV28 and TRBJ2-7, with D perhaps TRBD1 or TRBD2 (5 bases each). CDR3 length: 12 amino acids. The V end was cut by 5 bases, the J end by 6 bases, with 11 bases between. Germline values: CDR1 MDHEN, CDR2 SYDVKM. The CDR3 DNA sequence: TGTGCCAGCAGTCCCCTCGGGGCCGAGCAGTACTTC. Residues: CASSPLGAEQYF. Full variable domain (outside the CDR3, taken from reference TRBV28 and TRBJ2-7): DVKVTQSSRYLVKRTGEKVFLECVQDMDHENMFWYRQDPGLGLRLIYFSYDVKMKEKGDIPEGYSVSREKKERFSLILESASTNQTSMYLCASSPLGAEQYFGPGTRLTVT.

In this sample, this clonotype turned up a few times. The chain employs TRBV10-1 and TRBJ2-1; D may be TRBD2 (5 bases). Trimming took 7 bases from V and 9 from J, leaving 16 bases between them. The CDR3 is 13 residues long. The germline V gene encodes CDR1 WNHNN and CDR2 SYGVQD (reference sequence). The CDR3 spells CASTRSGSGEQFF. CDR3 DNA: TGCGCCAGCACCCGGTCGGGATCGGGTGAGCAGTTCTTC.

This clonotype came up a few times. CDR3 nucleotides: TGCAGCGCTGGAGAGTGGTATGGTGTTACCGGGGAGCTGTTTTTT. Translated, it gives CSAGEWYGVTGELFF. This chain connects TRBV29-1 to TRBJ2-2; no reliable D call. CDR1 is SQVTM and CDR2 is ANQGSEA in the germline V gene. V dropped 7 bases and J dropped 5 bases, with 20 bases sitting between them. The CDR3 totals 15 residues.

This clonotype was counted ten times or more. V and J are TRBV6-1 and TRBJ1-1, with TRBD1 as a possible D gene (6 bases). Trimming took 2 bases from V and 6 from J, leaving 10 bases between them. CDR1 and CDR2 from the germline V gene are MNHNS and SASEGT. The CDR3 consists of 13 residues. The CDR3, as DNA: TGTGCCAGCAGTGAAATGGGGGCCGCTGAAGCTTTCTTT. This codes for CASSEMGAAEAFF.

This clonotype was seen a few times. The CDR3 protein is CASSGAGYYEQYF. CDR3 bases: TGTGCCAGCTCCGGGGCAGGTTACTACGAGCAGTACTTC. V is TRBV18 and J is TRBJ2-7; D could derive from TRBD1 or TRBD2 (5 bases each). Trimming removed 6 bases from V and 3 bases from J, with 12 bases in between. The CDR3 totals 13 residues. The germline V gene encodes CDR1 KGHSH and CDR2 LQKENI.

In its sample, this clonotype was seen a few times. This chain connects TRBV19 to TRBJ1-1; TRBD1 might be the D (6 bases). Germline values: CDR1 LNHDA, CDR2 SQIVND (reference sequence). The CDR3 length is 12 residues. The DNA for the CDR3 is TGTGCGGTTGGACAGAGAAACACTGAAGCTTTCTTT. Translated: CAVGQRNTEAFF.

In its sample, this clonotype was seen a few times. CDR3 region: CASSEEPGQGSFF. The CDR3 region has the DNA TGTGCCAGCAGTGAAGAACCGGGACAGGGAAGTTTCTTC. The genes are TRBV6-4 and TRBJ2-1; 9 nucleotides agree with TRBD1. Trimming at V came to 3 bases and at J to 16 bases, leaving 10 bases not matched to a gene. This CDR3 has 13 amino acids. CDR1 is MRHNA, CDR2 SNTAGT, per germline.

This clonotype was counted many times. This chain connects TRBV12-3 or TRBV12-4 to TRBJ2-1; 15 nucleotides line up with TRBD2. The CDR3 sequence is 15 residues long. V gave up 6 bases and J gave up 9 bases; unmatched junction bases: 6. CDR3 bases: TGTGCCAGCAGCTCCGGACTAGCGGGGGGGGCTGAGCAGTTCTTC. This translates into CASSSGLAGGAEQFF.